The clone carrying this T cell receptor (beta chain) was recorded many times. The antigen remains undetermined. The data were taken from a study of CD8 T cells in ankylosing spondylitis. Quantitative barcoded 5'-RACE was used to prepare TCR beta libraries. TCRdb re-derived calls from the 5' RACE reads in MiXCR, one entry per CDR3 protein. This sample carries 200,000 to 250,000 distinct CDR3 sequences, around 19% of them seen once, and the ten largest clones take under 55%. General study results and limits: Researchers report that disease-linked clones proved CD8+ and relatively rare in peripheral blood. Blood from ankylosing spondylitis patients appeared to carry a characteristic roughly 8-variant TCR beta motif.

V lost 7 bases and J lost 5, with 22 bases in between. Germline lookup yields CDR1 SQVTM and CDR2 ANQGSEA. The CDR3 covers 15 residues. The sequence came from a male donor with ankylosing spondylitis. The chain recombines TRBV29-1 with TRBJ2-3; D is uncertain. The sequencing sample was made of blood, either unsorted or a sorted T cell fraction (not recorded which). DNA of the CDR3: TGCAGCGCTTCCCTCCGGCAGGCAAGACAAGATACGCAGTATTTT. Residues: CSASLRQARQDTQYF.